This entry lists 10 T cell receptor beta chains sequenced from one sample in a study of shared clonotypes between healthy human individuals. Data came from immunoSEQ multiplex PCR; TCRdb stores just in-frame clones and leaves some out. The table has 2 million to 3 million clones, 93% seen once; the top ten hold more than 0.35%. What was sequenced was naive CD4+ T cells from PBMCs. Stated subset: CD45RA+ positively selected. Receptor source: a man younger than 30 in good health. Some clones in this sample may be carry-over from other donors' samples.

The CDR3 DNA reads as TGTGCCACCAGCAGAGATCTGGAGAGCGGGAGGCATGAGCAGTTCTTC. Translation gives CATSRDLESGRHEQFF. V gene TRBV15 combines with J gene TRBJ2-1, with 9 bases fitting TRBD2. The CDR3 is 16 amino acids. The junction had 8 bases not matched to a gene; V was cut back by 0 bases and J by 8 bases. Germline CDR1 and CDR2: LNHNV and YYDKDF (reference sequence).

This rearrangement joins TRBV5-6 to TRBJ2-1; 7 nucleotides match TRBD1. The CDR3 length is 14 residues. The V gene end was trimmed by 5 bases and the J gene end by 4 bases; junction bases not matched to a gene: 6. CDR1 and CDR2 (germline): SGHDT, YYEEEE. The CDR3 bases are TGTGCCAGCAGTCACAGGGGATTTTACAATGAGCAGTTCTTC. Translation gives CASSHRGFYNEQFF.

This chain joins TRBV19 and TRBJ1-2; D might be TRBD1 (5 bases). Germline V lookup: CDR1 LNHDA, CDR2 SQIVND (reference sequence). This CDR3 has 14 residues. V was shortened by 2 bases and J by 3 bases, with 10 bases between the two germline ends. CDR3 nucleotides: TGTGCCAGTAGTATAAGGGGCAGAGACTATGGCTACACCTTC. It codes for CASSIRGRDYGYTF.

J is TRBJ2-7 and V is TRBV11-2; 8 positions match TRBD1. The CDR3 is 16 amino acids. Germline V lookup: CDR1 SGHAT, CDR2 FQNNGV. The junction had 10 bases not matched to a gene; V was cut back by 5 bases and J by 1 base. In nucleotides, the CDR3 is TGTGCCAGCAGCCTAAGGACAGGGTCGGGTTCCTACGAGCAGTACTTC. Translation gives CASSLRTGSGSYEQYF.

This chain connects TRBV19 to TRBJ2-4; D uncertain. Germline assignment: CDR1 LNHDA and CDR2 SQIVND (reference sequence). The CDR3 contains 14 residues. V lost 6 bases and J 1 base, leaving 10 bases between the germline ends. The CDR3 region has the DNA TGTGCCAGTAGAGAAGGCAGGGCCAAAAACATTCAGTACTTC. Amino acids: CASREGRAKNIQYF.

The chain combines TRBV28 with TRBJ2-3; 12 nucleotides agree with TRBD2. J was trimmed by 1 base and V by 7 bases; bases with no gene match: 3. The CDR3 is 15 residues long. CDR1 and CDR2 (germline): MDHEN, SYDVKM. The CDR3 loop is CASKASGRGTDTQYF. CDR3 DNA: TGTGCCAGCAAGGCTAGCGGGAGGGGCACAGATACGCAGTATTTT.

The chain uses TRBV27 and TRBJ2-5; 9 positions match TRBD2. The CDR3 totals 15 residues. V shed 5 bases and J 7 bases; nucleotides not matched to a gene: 11. Germline V gives CDR1 MNHEY, CDR2 SMNVEV (reference sequence). The CDR3 loop reads CASSPRGGPRVTQYF. The CDR3 DNA is TGTGCCAGCAGTCCGCGGGGGGGGCCCCGGGTGACCCAGTACTTC.

This clone has just one count. The chain combines TRBV6-6 with TRBJ1-5, with a tentative D call TRBD1 (5 bases). Trimming took off 6 bases at V and 3 bases at J, with 18 bases between the two ends. The CDR3 covers 16 residues. Germline CDR1 MNHNY, CDR2 SVGAGI (reference sequence). CDR3 region: CASRMGVGGNNQPQHF. The CDR3 nucleotides read TGTGCCAGCAGAATGGGGGTGGGAGGTAACAATCAGCCCCAGCATTTT.

The rearrangement joins TRBV5-1 to TRBJ1-1, with D uncertain. The CDR3 is 17 amino acids. Trimming left V 1 base short and J 1 base short, with 17 bases between. Germline CDR1 is SGHRS and CDR2 is YFSETQ. The CDR3 bases are TGCGCCAGCAGCTTGAGGCGGAGAGGGAATTCGAACACTGAAGCTTTCTTT. Amino acids: CASSLRRRGNSNTEAFF.

The table lists this clone with a count of one. The chain is built from TRBV5-1 and TRBJ2-1; the match to TRBD2 covers 13 bases. With V trimmed by 4 bases and J by 7 bases, 14 bases remained unmatched. Germline lookup yields CDR1 SGHRS and CDR2 YFSETQ. The CDR3 length is 18 residues. The CDR3 here is CASSPGLAGVGFANEQFF. The CDR3 DNA follows: TGCGCCAGCAGCCCCGGACTAGCGGGAGTAGGCTTTGCAAATGAGCAGTTCTTC. Using reference TRBV5-1 and TRBJ2-1 for the parts outside the CDR3, the full variable domain is KAGVTQTPRYLIKTRGQQVTLSCSPISGHRSVSWYQQTPGQGLQFLFEYFSETQRNKGNFPGRFSGRQFSNSRSEMNVSTLELGDSALYLCASSPGLAGVGFANEQFFGPGTRLTVL.